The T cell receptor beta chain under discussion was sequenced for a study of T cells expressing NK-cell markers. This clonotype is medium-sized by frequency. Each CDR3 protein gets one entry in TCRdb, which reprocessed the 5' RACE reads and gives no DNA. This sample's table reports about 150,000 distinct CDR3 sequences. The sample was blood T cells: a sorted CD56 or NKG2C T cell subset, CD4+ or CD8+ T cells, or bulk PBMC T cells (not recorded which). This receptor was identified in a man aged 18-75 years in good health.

The CDR3: CASSEGDSYNEQFF. This chain links TRBV6-4 with TRBJ2-1; no DNA is available, so the TRBD1 call from TCRdb remains unchecked. Looked up from germline, CDR1 is MRHNA and CDR2 is SNTAGT. The CDR3 spans 14 residues.